This entry lists 10 T cell receptor beta chains sequenced from one sample in a study of T cell responses to AZD1222 COVID-19 vaccine. Profiled with immunoSEQ multiplex PCR; TCRdb holds only in-frame clones, not every one. Among 180,000 or so clones, about 94% were seen once, and the ten largest hold about 1%. Sample: peripheral blood, taken 28 days after the second AZD1222 dose. The source of these receptors is an adult who received the AZD1222 COVID-19 vaccine.

This sequence joins TRBV6-1 and TRBJ1-1; no reliable D call. Germline V CDR1 and CDR2: MNHNS, SASEGT. This CDR3 has 13 residues. V lost 3 bases and J 3 bases, leaving 8 bases between the germline ends. The DNA of the CDR3 is TGTGCCAGCAGTGAGCATACTTACACTGAAGCTTTCTTT. Translated, it gives CASSEHTYTEAFF.

As concerns this clone: The sample contains more than one DNA sequence encoding this CDR3. This rearrangement joins TRBV5-1 to TRBJ1-5, with TRBD1 matching 9 bases. This CDR3 comprises 14 residues. The junction had 2 bases not matched to a gene; V was cut back by 0 bases and J by 7 bases. The germline CDR1 and CDR2 sequences are SGHRS and YFSETQ. In DNA, the CDR3 is TGCGCCAGCAGCTTGGGACAGGGGGGGCAGCCCCAGCATTTT. This codes for CASSLGQGGQPQHF.

The chain links TRBV6-2 or TRBV6-3 to TRBJ1-6, with a weak D call TRBD1 (5 bases). Trimming cost V 5 bases and J 6 bases, with 8 bases left between them. This CDR3 region has 13 residues. The V gene's germline CDR1 is MNHEY and CDR2 SVGEGT. CDR3 sequence: CASSGHLNSPLHF. The CDR3 DNA sequence: TGTGCCAGCAGTGGACATCTTAATTCACCCCTCCACTTT.

V is TRBV19 and J is TRBJ1-1; no firm D call. Germline lookup yields CDR1 LNHDA and CDR2 SQIVND (reference sequence). This CDR3 comprises 13 residues. V was pared by 7 bases and J by 3 bases, with 12 bases between. Here the CDR3 reads CASKTLADTEAFF. The CDR3 nucleotides read TGTGCCAGTAAAACTTTGGCGGACACTGAAGCTTTCTTT.

The chain uses TRBV7-2 and TRBJ1-3; D may be TRBD1 (6 bases). The V gene's germline CDR1 is SGHTA and CDR2 FQGNSA. This CDR3 has 17 amino acids. V was pared by 7 bases and J by 3 bases, with 22 bases between. The CDR3 loop is CASIRTGGGRDGNTIYF. CDR3 DNA: TGTGCCAGCATCCGAACAGGAGGGGGGCGCGATGGAAACACCATATATTTT.

In this sample, this clone turned up a few times. This chain uses TRBV3-1 (or the pseudogene TRBV3-2) with TRBJ1-6; no clear D. Trimming stripped 3 bases from V and 8 bases from J, with 17 bases between. Germline assignment: CDR1 LGHDT and CDR2 YNNKEL (reference sequence). This CDR3 is built from 16 residues. The CDR3: CASSHSQRRNYSPLHF. In nucleotides, the CDR3 is TGTGCCAGCAGCCATTCACAGAGGCGAAATTATTCACCCCTCCACTTT.

The chain is built from TRBV28 and TRBJ1-4, with TRBD1 matching over 7 bases. The germline V gene has CDR1 MDHEN and CDR2 SYDVKM. Trimming cost V 6 bases and J 8 bases; bases outside gene matches: 9. The CDR3 sequence is 14 residues long. The CDR3: CASSLGQPREKLFF. In nucleotides, the CDR3 is TGTGCCAGCAGCCTGGGACAGCCTCGAGAAAAACTGTTTTTT.

On this clone: The same CDR3 arises from other DNA sequences in this sample as well. The CDR3 DNA reads as TGTGCCAGCAGGCAGGCAGGGGCGAACTTAGGCGAGCAGTACTTC. Its protein is CASRQAGANLGEQYF. The V and J genes are TRBV7-9 and TRBJ2-7; D may be TRBD1 (6 bases). In germline, CDR1 is SEHNR, CDR2 FQNEAQ (reference sequence). The CDR3 has 15 amino acids. Trimming removed 6 bases at V and 6 bases at J, with 21 bases between.

The CDR3 DNA is TGTGCCAGTAGTACCCAGGGACAGAGAAATTCACCCCTCCACTTT. It translates to CASSTQGQRNSPLHF. The J gene is TRBJ1-6, the V gene TRBV19, with 7 bases identical to TRBD1. Germline CDR1 and CDR2: LNHDA and SQIVND (reference sequence). The V segment lost 4 bases and the J segment 7 bases; nucleotides outside the gene matches: 7. The CDR3 loop spans 15 amino acids.

The chain joins TRBV7-6 to TRBJ2-7; D perhaps matches TRBD1 (6 bases). Trimming stripped 0 bases from V and 6 bases from J, with 15 bases between. This CDR3 comprises 15 residues. CDR1 SGHVS and CDR2 FNYEAQ come from the germline V gene. The CDR3 nucleotides read TGTGCCAGCAGCTTAGCAGGTGGGACAAGGGCCGAGCAGTACTTC. This codes for CASSLAGGTRAEQYF.